A single T cell receptor beta chain is shown here with its context. The antigen is unknown. This CDR3 is 12 amino acids long. Germline V gives CDR1 SGHAT, CDR2 FQNNGV. Trimming cost V 5 bases and J 12 bases; bases outside gene matches: 10. The entry originates in a study of shared clonotypes between healthy human individuals. Study-level findings and limits: Against clonotypes common to all four donors, non-shared ones had lower generation probabilities.

The repertoire was sequenced with immunoSEQ multiplex PCR; TCRdb's copy has only in-frame clones and lacks some. The table lists approximately 100,000 clones, roughly 70% of them singletons, with about a quarter in the top ten. The origin of this receptor is a woman in her 30s in good health. Sequencing was done on a sample of memory CD8+ T cells sorted from blood. Subset given: CD45RO+ cells pooled with CCR7-negative TemRA cells. V is TRBV11-2 and J is TRBJ2-7, with 7 bases lining up with TRBD2. CDR3 sequence: CASSLLSGGRYF. In DNA, the CDR3 is TGTGCCAGCAGCCTACTCTCGGGAGGACGGTACTTC.